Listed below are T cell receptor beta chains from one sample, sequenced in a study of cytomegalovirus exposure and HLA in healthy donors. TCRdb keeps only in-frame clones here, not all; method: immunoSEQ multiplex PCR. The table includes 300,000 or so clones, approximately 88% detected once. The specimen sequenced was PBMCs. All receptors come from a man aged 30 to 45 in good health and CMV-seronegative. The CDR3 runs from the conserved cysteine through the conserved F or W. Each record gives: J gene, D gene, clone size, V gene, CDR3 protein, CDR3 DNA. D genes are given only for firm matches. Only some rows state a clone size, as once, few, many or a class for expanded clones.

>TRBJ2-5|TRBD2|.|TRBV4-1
CASSGPGLAGQETQYF
TGCGCCAGCAGCGGACCGGGACTAGCGGGCCAAGAGACCCAGTACTTC
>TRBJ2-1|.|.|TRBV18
CASSTGGTNEQFF
TGTGCCAGCTCAACGGGGGGCACGAATGAGCAGTTCTTC
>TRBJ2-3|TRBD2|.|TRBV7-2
CASSFGLAPDTQYF
TGTGCCAGCAGCTTTGGACTAGCGCCAGATACGCAGTATTTT
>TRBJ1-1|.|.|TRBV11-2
CASSLGSGARDTEAFF
TGTGCCAGCAGCTTAGGAAGCGGGGCCAGGGACACTGAAGCTTTCTTT
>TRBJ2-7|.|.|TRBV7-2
CASSPWGTGSEQYF
TGTGCCAGCAGCCCGTGGGGGACTGGATCAGAGCAGTACTTC
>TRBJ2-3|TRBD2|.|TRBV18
CASSPSSGGAFFFTDTQYF
TGTGCCAGCTCACCTTCCAGCGGGGGGGCCTTTTTCTTCACAGATACGCAGTATTTT
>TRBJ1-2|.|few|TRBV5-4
CASWDTYYGYTF
TGTGCGTCATGGGACACCTACTATGGCTACACCTTC
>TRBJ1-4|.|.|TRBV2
CASSGGRGAEKLFF
TGTGCCAGCAGTGGCGGCAGGGGCGCTGAAAAACTGTTTTTT
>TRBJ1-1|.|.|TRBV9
CASSVVGEGWTEAFF
TGTGCCAGCAGCGTAGTGGGGGAGGGGTGGACTGAAGCTTTCTTT
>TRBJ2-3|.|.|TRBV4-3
CASSQEGDRSTDTQYF
TGCGCCAGCAGCCAAGAAGGCGACAGAAGCACAGATACGCAGTATTTT
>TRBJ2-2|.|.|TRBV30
CAWMAVRSGELFF
TGTGCCTGGATGGCGGTGAGGTCCGGGGAGCTGTTTTTT
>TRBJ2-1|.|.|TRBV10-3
CAISEDPRGEQFF
TGTGCCATCAGTGAGGACCCGCGAGGTGAGCAGTTCTTC
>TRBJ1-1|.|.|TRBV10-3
CAISVSTVNTEAFF
TGTGCCATCAGTGTCTCGACAGTGAACACTGAAGCTTTCTTT
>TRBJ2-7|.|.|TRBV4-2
CASSQDLVGPGGRVYEQYF
TGTGCCAGCAGCCAAGATCTGGTAGGGCCCGGGGGGCGCGTCTACGAGCAGTACTTC
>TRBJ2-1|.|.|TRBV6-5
CASSSLMEQFF
TGTGCCAGCAGTTCCCTAATGGAGCAGTTCTTC
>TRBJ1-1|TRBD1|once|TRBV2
CARKTGGNTEAFF
TGTGCCAGAAAGACAGGGGGGAACACTGAAGCTTTCTTT